This T cell receptor beta chain was captured in a study of Tregs in tolerant kidney transplant recipients. Trimming took off 5 bases at V and 0 bases at J, with 8 bases between the two ends. The CDR3 runs 14 residues. Germline V CDR1 and CDR2: SNHLY, FYNNEI. Study outcomes and limitations: Few patients were studied, so findings need validation in larger groups. Tregs expanded with activated donor B cells seemed most donor-specific. This study did not directly address biological reproducibility.

The protocol was immunoSEQ multiplex PCR, while the TCRdb copy is restricted to in-frame clones and leaves out a portion. Of some 250,000 clones in the sample, 80% to 85% were seen once. About this clone: Antigen unknown.

Unstimulated Tregs (CD4+CD25+CD127-) and CD4+CD25- non-Tregs were sorted from PBMCs. This clonotype was sampled from a human donor in good health. The sequencing sample was made of CD4+ T cells from blood. The V and J genes are TRBV2 and TRBJ1-3; D is unclear. The CDR3 bases are TGTGCCAGCAGTCTTGATTACTCTGGAAACACCATATATTTT. It codes for CASSLDYSGNTIYF.